This entry describes one T cell receptor (beta chain). This entry is derived from a study of PD-1 blockade in classical Hodgkin lymphoma. Sequenced by immunoSEQ multiplex PCR; TCRdb stores in-frame clones only, minus some. The profile shows over 80,000 clones, 80% to 95% of them singletons. Every patient relapsed after autologous stem cell transplantation, and brentuximab vedotin exposure varied. The TCR originated in a human donor with classical Hodgkin lymphoma. The sequenced sample was peripheral blood mononuclear cells (PBMCs), obtained at baseline.

The CDR3 loop reads CASSLGDTTGELFF. The CDR3 DNA is TGTGCCAGCAGCTTAGGGGACACGACCGGGGAGCTGTTTTTT. The chain employs TRBV11-2 and TRBJ2-2, with D perhaps matching TRBD1 (6 bases). CDR1 is SGHAT and CDR2 is FQNNGV in the germline V gene. The CDR3 has 14 amino acids. V lost 1 base, J lost 5 bases, and 8 bases lay in between.